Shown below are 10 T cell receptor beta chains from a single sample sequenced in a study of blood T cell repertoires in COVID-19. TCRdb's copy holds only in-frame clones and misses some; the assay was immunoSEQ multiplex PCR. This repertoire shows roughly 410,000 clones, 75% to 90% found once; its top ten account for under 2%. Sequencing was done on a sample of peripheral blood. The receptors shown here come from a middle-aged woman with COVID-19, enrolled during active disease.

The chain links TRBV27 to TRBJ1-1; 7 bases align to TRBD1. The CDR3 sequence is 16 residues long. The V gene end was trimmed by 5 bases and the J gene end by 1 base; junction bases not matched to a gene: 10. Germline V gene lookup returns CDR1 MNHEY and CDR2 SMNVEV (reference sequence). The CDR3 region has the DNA TGTGCCAGCAGTGTCAATCCGGGACAGTCGAACACTGAAGCTTTCTTT. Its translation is CASSVNPGQSNTEAFF.

CDR3 amino acids: CASTRERDLSWETQYF. The DNA of the CDR3 is TGTGCCAGCACCCGGGAGCGGGACTTAAGTTGGGAGACCCAGTACTTC. This chain links TRBV28 with TRBJ2-5; 7 bases line up with TRBD2. J lost 5 bases, V lost 7 bases, and 16 bases had no gene match. This CDR3 comprises 16 residues. CDR1 is MDHEN and CDR2 is SYDVKM in the germline V gene.

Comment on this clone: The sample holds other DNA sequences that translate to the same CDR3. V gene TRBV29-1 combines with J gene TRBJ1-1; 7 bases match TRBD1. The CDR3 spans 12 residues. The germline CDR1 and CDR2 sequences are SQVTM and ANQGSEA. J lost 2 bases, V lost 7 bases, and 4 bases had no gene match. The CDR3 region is CSAGQANTEAFF. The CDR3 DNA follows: TGCAGCGCTGGACAGGCTAACACTGAAGCTTTCTTT.

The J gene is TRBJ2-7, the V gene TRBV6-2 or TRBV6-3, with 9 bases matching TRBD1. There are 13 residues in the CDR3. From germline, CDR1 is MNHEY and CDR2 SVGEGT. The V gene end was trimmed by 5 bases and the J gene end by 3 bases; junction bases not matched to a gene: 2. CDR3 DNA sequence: TGTGCCAGCAGTCCGACAGGGGGCTACGAGCAGTACTTC. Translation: CASSPTGGYEQYF.

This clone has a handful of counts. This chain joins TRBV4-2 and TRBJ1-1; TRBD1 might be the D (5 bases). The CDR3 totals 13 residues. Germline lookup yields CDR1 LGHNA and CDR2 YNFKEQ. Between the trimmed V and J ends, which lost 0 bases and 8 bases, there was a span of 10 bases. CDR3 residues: CASSQELAGEAFF. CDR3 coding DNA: TGTGCCAGCAGCCAAGAATTGGCAGGGGAAGCTTTCTTT.

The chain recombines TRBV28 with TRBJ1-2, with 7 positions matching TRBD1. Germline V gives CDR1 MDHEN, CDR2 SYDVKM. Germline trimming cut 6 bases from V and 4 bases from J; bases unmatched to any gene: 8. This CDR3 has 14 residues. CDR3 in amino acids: CASSPPGGGYGYTF. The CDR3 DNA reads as TGTGCCAGCAGCCCACCAGGGGGTGGCTATGGCTACACCTTC.

CDR3 sequence: CASSEATGTNEKLFF. CDR3 DNA sequence: TGTGCCAGCAGTGAAGCAACGGGGACTAATGAAAAACTGTTTTTT. The chain recombines TRBV6-1 with TRBJ1-4; D not certain. This CDR3 comprises 15 residues. From germline, CDR1 is MNHNS and CDR2 SASEGT. Trimming left V 0 bases short and J 2 bases short, with 7 bases between.

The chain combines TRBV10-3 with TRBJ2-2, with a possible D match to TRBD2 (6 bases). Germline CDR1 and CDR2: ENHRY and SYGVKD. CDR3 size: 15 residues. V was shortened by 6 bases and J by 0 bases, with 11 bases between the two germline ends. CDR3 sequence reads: CAISSGLSNTGELFF. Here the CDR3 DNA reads TGTGCCATCAGCTCGGGACTGTCGAACACCGGGGAGCTGTTTTTT.

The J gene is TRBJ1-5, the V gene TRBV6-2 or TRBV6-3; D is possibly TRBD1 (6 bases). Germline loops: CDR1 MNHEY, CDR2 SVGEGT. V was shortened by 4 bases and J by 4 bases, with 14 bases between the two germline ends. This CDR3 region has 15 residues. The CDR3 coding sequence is TGTGCCAGCAGTTTGACCGACAGGAGGAATCAGCCCCAGCATTTT. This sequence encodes CASSLTDRRNQPQHF.

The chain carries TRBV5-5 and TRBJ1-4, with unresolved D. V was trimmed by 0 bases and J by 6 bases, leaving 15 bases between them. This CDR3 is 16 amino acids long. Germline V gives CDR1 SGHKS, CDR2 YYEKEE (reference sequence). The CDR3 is CASSLGARLLDEKLFF. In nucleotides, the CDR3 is TGTGCCAGCAGCTTGGGGGCAAGGCTTCTGGATGAAAAACTGTTTTTT.